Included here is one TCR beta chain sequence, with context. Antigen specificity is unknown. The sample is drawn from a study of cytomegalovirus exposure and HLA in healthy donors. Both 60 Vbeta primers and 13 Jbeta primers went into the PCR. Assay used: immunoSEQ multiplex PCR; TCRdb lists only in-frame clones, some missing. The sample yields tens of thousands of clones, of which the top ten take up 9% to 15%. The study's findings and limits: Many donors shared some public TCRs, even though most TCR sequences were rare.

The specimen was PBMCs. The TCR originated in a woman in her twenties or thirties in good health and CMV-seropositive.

CDR3 amino acids: CASSQELRTEAFF. In DNA form, the CDR3 reads TGTGCCAGCAGCCAGGAACTCCGCACTGAAGCTTTCTTT. The V gene is TRBV11-2, the J gene TRBJ1-1; D call uncertain. The CDR3 length is 13 residues. From germline, CDR1 is SGHAT and CDR2 FQNNGV. Trimming pared 5 bases from V and 4 bases from J, leaving 11 bases between.